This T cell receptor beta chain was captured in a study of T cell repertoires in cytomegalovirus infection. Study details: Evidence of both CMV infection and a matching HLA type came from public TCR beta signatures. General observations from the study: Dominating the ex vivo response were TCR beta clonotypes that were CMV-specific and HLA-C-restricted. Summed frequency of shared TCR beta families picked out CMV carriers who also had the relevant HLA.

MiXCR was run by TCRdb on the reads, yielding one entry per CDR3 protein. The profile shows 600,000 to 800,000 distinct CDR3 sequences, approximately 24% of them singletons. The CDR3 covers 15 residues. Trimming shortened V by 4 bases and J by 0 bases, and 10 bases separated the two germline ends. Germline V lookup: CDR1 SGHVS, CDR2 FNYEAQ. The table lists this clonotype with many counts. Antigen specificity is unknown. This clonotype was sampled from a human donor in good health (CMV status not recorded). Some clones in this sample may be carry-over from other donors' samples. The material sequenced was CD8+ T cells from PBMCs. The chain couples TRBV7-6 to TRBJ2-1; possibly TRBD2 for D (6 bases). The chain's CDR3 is CASSSRGSSYNEQFF. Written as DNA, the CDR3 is TGTGCCAGCAGCTCCCGGGGGAGCTCCTACAATGAGCAGTTCTTC.